This T cell receptor (beta chain) was observed in a study of a mutant IDH1 vaccine in newly diagnosed glioma. This clone showed up just a few times. Its antigen is not identified. Time point meaning: week 23, last vaccination. Each dose delivered 300 ug of mutant IDH1 20-mer peptide subcutaneously with imiquimod. The method was immunoSEQ multiplex PCR; TCRdb's version includes in-frame clones alone and lacks a portion of them. The sample has 60,000 to 85,000 clones, around 83% seen once. This sample comprised PBMCs, obtained from a glioma patient whose treatment included an IDH1 peptide vaccine. The TCR was taken from a woman in her forties or fifties with glioma.

CDR3 in DNA: TGCGCCAGCAGCTTGACAGGGGGCTTCTACGAGCAGTACTTC. Protein product: CASSLTGGFYEQYF. The chain recombines TRBV5-1 with TRBJ2-7; 9 nucleotides line up with TRBD1. The CDR3 loop spans 14 amino acids. The germline gives CDR1 SGHRS, CDR2 YFSETQ. V lost 1 base, J lost 3 bases, and 2 bases stayed unmatched.